Presented here are 4 T cell receptor beta chains from one specimen sequenced in a study of Ad26.COV2.S vaccination and SARS-CoV-2 variants. Sequencing used immunoSEQ multiplex PCR; TCRdb keeps in-frame clones, though not all of them. The repertoire holds around 450,000 clones, 75% to 95% seen once, with 9% to 15% in the top ten. Stated treatment: around 19 received Ad26.COV2.S at low or high dose, single or two shots; several received placebo; per-sample allocation not given. The study sampled participants on day 63 after the first vaccine or placebo injection. Specimen: peripheral blood, collected in a trial of Ad26.COV2.S vaccine versus placebo. These receptors were taken from a person between 18 and 65 years old who received the Ad26.COV2.S COVID-19 vaccine or a placebo.

The chain is built from TRBV4-3 and TRBJ2-2; no clear D gene. The ends were cut back, 0 bases at V and 6 bases at J, with 2 bases in the middle. Germline loops: CDR1 LGHNA, CDR2 YSLEER. The CDR3 spans 12 residues. The CDR3 DNA sequence: TGCGCCAGCAGCCAAGAGGCCGGGGAGCTGTTTTTT. It translates to CASSQEAGELFF.

The rearrangement joins TRBV5-1 to TRBJ2-2; maybe TRBD1 (6 bases). The V end lost 3 bases, the J end lost 7 bases, and 10 bases lay between the germline ends. Germline V gene lookup returns CDR1 SGHRS and CDR2 YFSETQ. CDR3 length: 13 residues. CDR3 DNA: TGCGCCAGCAGCTCATTGGACAGCGGGGAGCTGTTTTTT. Translation gives CASSSLDSGELFF.

The chain has TRBV2 and TRBJ2-5, with a weak D call TRBD2 (5 bases). Germline V lookup: CDR1 SNHLY, CDR2 FYNNEI. The V end lost 5 bases, the J end lost 5 bases, and 15 bases lay between the germline ends. The CDR3 contains 14 residues. The CDR3 coding sequence is TGTGCCAGCAGTTACCGGACTCGTGGGGAGACCCAGTACTTC. Translating it yields CASSYRTRGETQYF.

The chain carries TRBV4-3 and TRBJ2-3, with D possibly being TRBD2 (7 bases). V was trimmed by 1 base and J by 4 bases, leaving 15 bases between them. The length of the CDR3 is 16 residues. Germline values: CDR1 LGHNA, CDR2 YSLEER. The CDR3: CASSQVWGGQSDTQYF. The CDR3, as DNA: TGCGCCAGCAGCCAAGTCTGGGGGGGGCAATCAGATACGCAGTATTTT.